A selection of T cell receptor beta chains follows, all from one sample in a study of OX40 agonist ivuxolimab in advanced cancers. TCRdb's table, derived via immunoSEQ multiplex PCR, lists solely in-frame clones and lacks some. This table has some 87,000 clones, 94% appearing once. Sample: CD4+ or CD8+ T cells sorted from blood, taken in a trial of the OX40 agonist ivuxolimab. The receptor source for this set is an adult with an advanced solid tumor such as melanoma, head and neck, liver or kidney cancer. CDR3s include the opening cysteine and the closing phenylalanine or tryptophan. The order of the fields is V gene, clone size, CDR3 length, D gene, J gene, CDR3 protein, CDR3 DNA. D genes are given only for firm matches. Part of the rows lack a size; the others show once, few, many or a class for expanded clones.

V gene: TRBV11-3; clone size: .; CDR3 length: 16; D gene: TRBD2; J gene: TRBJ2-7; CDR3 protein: CASSPWTSGSSYEQYF; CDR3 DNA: TGTGCCAGCAGCCCCTGGACTAGCGGGAGCTCCTACGAGCAGTACTTC
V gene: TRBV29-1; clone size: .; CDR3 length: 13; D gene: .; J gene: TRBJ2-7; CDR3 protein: CSVEDRDSYEQYF; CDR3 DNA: TGCAGCGTTGAAGACAGGGACTCCTACGAGCAGTACTTC
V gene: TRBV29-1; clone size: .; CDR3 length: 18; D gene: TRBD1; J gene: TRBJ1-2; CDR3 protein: CSVEDSWGQNYPNYGYTF; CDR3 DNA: TGCAGCGTTGAAGATTCGTGGGGACAGAACTATCCTAACTATGGCTACACCTTC
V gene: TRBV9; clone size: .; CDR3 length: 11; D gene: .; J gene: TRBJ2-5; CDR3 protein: CASSGGETQYF; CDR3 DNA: TGTGCCAGCAGCGGTGGAGAGACCCAGTACTTC
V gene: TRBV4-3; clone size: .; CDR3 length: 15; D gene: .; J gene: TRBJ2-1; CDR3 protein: CASSQGLGLVNEQFF; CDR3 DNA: TGCGCCAGCAGCCAAGGGCTAGGGCTGGTGAATGAGCAGTTCTTC
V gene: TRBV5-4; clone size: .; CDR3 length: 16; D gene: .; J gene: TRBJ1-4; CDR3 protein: CASSLGQSQTNEKLFF; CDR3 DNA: TGTGCCAGCAGCTTAGGACAGTCTCAAACTAATGAAAAACTGTTTTTT
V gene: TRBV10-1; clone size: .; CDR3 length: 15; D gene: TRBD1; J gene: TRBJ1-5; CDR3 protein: CASSESTGLIQPQHF; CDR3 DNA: TGCGCCAGCAGTGAGTCGACAGGGTTAATTCAGCCCCAGCATTTT
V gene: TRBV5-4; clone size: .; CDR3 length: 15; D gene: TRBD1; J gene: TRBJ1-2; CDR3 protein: CASSSSPTGGYGYTF; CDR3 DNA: TGTGCCAGCAGCTCCTCCCCGACAGGGGGCTATGGCTACACCTTC
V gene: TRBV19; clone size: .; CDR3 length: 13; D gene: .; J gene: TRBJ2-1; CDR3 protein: CASSADFSISQFF; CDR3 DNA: TGTGCCAGTAGTGCCGACTTCTCGATCTCTCAGTTCTTC
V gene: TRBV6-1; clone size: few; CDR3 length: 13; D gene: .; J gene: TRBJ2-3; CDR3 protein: CASVGGSLDTQYF; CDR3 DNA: TGTGCCAGCGTCGGGGGCTCCTTAGATACGCAGTATTTT
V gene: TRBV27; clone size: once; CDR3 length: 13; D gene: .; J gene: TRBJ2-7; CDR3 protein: CASSLFPSYEQYF; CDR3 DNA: TGTGCCAGCAGTTTGTTTCCCTCCTACGAGCAGTACTTC
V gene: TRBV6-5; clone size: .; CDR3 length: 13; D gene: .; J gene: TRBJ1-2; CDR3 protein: CASKGVAYYGYTF; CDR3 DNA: TGTGCCAGCAAGGGGGTCGCGTACTATGGCTACACCTTC
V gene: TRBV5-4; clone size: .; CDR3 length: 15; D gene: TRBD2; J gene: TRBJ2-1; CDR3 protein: CASSWGLAGVNEQFF; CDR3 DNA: TGTGCCAGCAGCTGGGGACTAGCGGGAGTGAATGAGCAGTTCTTC
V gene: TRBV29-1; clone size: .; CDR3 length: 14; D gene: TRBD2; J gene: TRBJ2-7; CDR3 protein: CSVDAGTKAYEQYF; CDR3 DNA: TGCAGCGTTGACGCCGGGACTAAAGCCTACGAGCAGTACTTC
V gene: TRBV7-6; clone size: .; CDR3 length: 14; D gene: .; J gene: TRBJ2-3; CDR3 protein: CASSDQGGTDTQYF; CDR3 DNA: TGTGCCAGCAGCGATCAGGGTGGCACAGATACGCAGTATTTT
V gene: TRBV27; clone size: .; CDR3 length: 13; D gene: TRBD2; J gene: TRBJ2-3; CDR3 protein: CASTGLAAYSLYF; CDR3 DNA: TGTGCCAGCACCGGACTAGCGGCCTATAGTCTGTATTTT
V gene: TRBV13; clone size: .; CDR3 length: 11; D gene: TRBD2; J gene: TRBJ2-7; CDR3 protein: CASSAAGEQYF; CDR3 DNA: TGTGCCAGCAGCGCAGCGGGGGAGCAGTACTTC
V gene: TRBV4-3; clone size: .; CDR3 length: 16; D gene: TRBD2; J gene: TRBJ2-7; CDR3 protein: CASSPGLAGGPYEQYF; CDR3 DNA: TGCGCCAGCAGCCCCGGACTAGCGGGAGGGCCATACGAGCAGTACTTC
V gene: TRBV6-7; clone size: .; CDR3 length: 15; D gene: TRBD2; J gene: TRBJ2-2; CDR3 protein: CASTMRREGTGELFF; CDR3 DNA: TGTGCCAGCACTATGCGGCGGGAGGGCACCGGGGAGCTGTTTTTT
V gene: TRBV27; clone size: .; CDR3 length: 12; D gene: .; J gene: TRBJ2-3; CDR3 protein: CASSLSFEAQYF; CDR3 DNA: TGTGCCAGCAGTTTATCTTTCGAGGCGCAGTATTTT
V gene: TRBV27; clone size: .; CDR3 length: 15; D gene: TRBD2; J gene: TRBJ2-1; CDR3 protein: CASSPGTSGKNEQFF; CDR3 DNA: TGTGCCAGCAGTCCCGGGACTAGCGGGAAGAATGAGCAGTTCTTC
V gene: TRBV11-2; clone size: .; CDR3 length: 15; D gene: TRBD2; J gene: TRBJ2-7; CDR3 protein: CASSLVWGGINEQYF; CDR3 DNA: TGTGCCAGCAGCTTAGTCTGGGGGGGAATCAACGAGCAGTACTTC
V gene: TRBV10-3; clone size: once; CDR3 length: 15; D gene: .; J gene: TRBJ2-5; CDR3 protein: CAISESVSVQETQYF; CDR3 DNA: TGTGCCATCAGTGAGTCGGTCAGCGTTCAAGAGACCCAGTACTTC
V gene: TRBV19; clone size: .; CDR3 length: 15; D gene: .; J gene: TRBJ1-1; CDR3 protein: CASRVSGGPGTEAFF; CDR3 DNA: TGTGCCAGCCGTGTATCGGGGGGGCCGGGGACTGAAGCTTTCTTT
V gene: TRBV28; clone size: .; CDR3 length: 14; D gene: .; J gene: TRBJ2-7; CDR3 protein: CASKRPLSSYEQYF; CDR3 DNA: TGTGCCAGCAAGCGACCGCTAAGCTCCTACGAGCAGTACTTC
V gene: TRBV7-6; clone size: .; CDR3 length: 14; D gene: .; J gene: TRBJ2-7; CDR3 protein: CASSSDSPPYEQYF; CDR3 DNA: TGTGCCAGCAGCTCGGACAGCCCTCCCTACGAGCAGTACTTC
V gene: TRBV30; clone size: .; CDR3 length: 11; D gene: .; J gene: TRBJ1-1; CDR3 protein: CAWSVAPEAFF; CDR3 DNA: TGTGCCTGGAGTGTCGCCCCGGAAGCTTTCTTT
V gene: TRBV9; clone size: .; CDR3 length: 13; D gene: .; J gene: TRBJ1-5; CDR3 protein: CASSVGERQPQHF; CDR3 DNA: TGTGCCAGCAGCGTAGGGGAGCGTCAGCCCCAGCATTTT
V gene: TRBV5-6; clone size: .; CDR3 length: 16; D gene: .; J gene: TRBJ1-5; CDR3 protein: CASSLGGGGRHQPQHF; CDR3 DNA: TGTGCCAGCAGCTTGGGAGGCGGGGGGAGGCATCAGCCCCAGCATTTT
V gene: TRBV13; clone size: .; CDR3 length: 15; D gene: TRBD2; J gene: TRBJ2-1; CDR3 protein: CASSSMGLAEIEQFF; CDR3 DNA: TGTGCCAGCAGCTCAATGGGACTAGCGGAAATTGAGCAGTTCTTC
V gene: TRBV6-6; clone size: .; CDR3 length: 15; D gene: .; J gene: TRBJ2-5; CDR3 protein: CASTALGPIQETQYF; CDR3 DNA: TGTGCCAGCACCGCTTTAGGACCGATACAAGAGACCCAGTACTTC
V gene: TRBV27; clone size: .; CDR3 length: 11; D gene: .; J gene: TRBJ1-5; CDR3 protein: CASGFGQPQHF; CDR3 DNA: TGTGCCAGCGGGTTCGGGCAGCCCCAGCATTTT
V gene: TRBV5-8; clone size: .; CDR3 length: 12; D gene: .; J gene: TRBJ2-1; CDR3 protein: CASSLGWAKQFF; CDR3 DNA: TGTGCCAGCAGCTTGGGGTGGGCTAAGCAGTTCTTC
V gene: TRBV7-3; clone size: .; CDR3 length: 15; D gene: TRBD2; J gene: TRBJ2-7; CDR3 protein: CASSLQRLASYEQYF; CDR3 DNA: TGTGCCAGCAGCTTACAGAGACTAGCCAGCTACGAGCAGTACTTC
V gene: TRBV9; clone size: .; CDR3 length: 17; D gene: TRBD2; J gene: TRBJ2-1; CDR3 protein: CASSETSAGLAGQEQFF; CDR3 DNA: TGTGCCAGCAGCGAGACCTCCGCGGGACTAGCGGGCCAGGAGCAGTTCTTC
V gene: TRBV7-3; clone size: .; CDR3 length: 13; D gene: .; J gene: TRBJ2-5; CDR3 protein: CASSLLRQETQYF; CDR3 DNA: TGTGCCAGCAGCTTACTTAGGCAAGAGACCCAGTACTTC
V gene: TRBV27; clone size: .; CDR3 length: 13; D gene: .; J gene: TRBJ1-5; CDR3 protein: CASSINSNQPQHF; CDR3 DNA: TGTGCCAGCAGTATAAATAGCAATCAGCCCCAGCATTTT
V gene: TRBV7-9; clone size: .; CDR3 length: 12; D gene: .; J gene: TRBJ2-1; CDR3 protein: CASSLGTNEQFF; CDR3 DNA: TGTGCCAGCAGCTTAGGGACCAATGAGCAGTTCTTC
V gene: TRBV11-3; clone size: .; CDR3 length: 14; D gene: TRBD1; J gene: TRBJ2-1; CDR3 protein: CASSFETGYNEQFF; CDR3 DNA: TGTGCCAGCAGCTTTGAGACAGGGTACAATGAGCAGTTCTTC
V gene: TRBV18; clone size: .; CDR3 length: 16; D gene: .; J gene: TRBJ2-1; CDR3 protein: CASSRIYQSSYNEQFF; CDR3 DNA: TGTGCCAGCTCGCGGATCTATCAGAGCTCCTACAATGAGCAGTTCTTC
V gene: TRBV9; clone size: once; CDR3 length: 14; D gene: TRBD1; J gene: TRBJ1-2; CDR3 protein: CASSVGGQGLGHTF; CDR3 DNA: TGTGCCAGCAGCGTAGGTGGACAGGGGCTTGGCCACACCTTC
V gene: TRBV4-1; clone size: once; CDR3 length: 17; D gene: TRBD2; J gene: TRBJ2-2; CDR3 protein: CASSQEQGTSHTGELFF; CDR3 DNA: TGCGCCAGCAGCCAAGAACAGGGGACTAGCCACACCGGGGAGCTGTTTTTT
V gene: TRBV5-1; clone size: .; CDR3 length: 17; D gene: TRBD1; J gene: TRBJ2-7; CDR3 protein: CASSHKGGQGFSYEQYF; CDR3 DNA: TGCGCCAGCAGCCACAAAGGGGGACAGGGTTTTTCCTACGAGCAGTACTTC
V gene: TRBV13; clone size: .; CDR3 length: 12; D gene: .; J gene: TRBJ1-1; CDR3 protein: CASSFQNTEAFF; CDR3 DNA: TGTGCCAGCAGCTTCCAGAACACTGAAGCTTTCTTT
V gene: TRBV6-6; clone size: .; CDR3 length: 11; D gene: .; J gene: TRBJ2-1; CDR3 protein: CATRTGGEQFF; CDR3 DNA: TGTGCCACTCGGACCGGGGGTGAGCAGTTCTTC
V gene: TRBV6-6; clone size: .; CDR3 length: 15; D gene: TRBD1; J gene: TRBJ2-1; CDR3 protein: CASSLQQGARNEQFF; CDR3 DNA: TGTGCCAGCAGTCTCCAACAGGGGGCGAGGAATGAGCAGTTCTTC
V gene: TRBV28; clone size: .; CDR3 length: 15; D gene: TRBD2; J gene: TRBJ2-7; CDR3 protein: CASSPGLAETHEQYF; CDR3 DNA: TGTGCCAGCAGTCCCGGACTAGCGGAAACCCACGAGCAGTACTTC
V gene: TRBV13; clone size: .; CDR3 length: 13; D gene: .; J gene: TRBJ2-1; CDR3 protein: CASSRGLPNEQFF; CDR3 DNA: TGTGCCAGCAGCCGGGGACTCCCCAATGAGCAGTTCTTC
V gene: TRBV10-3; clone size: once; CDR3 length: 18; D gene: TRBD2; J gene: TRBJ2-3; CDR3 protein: CAISDFWAGGVGTDTQYF; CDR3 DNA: TGTGCCATCAGTGACTTTTGGGCGGGAGGGGTAGGCACAGATACGCAGTATTTT
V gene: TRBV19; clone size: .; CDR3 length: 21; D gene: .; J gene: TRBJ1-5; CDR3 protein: CASSLNDSGAGGFRFNQPQHF; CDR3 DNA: TGTGCCAGTAGTCTAAATGACAGCGGGGCAGGTGGGTTCCGGTTCAATCAGCCCCAGCATTTT
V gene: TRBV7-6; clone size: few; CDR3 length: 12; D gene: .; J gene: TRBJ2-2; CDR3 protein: CASSPDSGELFF; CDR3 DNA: TGTGCCAGCAGCCCAGACTCCGGGGAGCTGTTTTTT
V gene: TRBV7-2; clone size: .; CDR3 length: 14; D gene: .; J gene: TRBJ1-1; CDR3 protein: CASRRIGGYTEAFF; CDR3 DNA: TGTGCCAGCCGAAGAATAGGGGGGTACACTGAAGCTTTCTTT
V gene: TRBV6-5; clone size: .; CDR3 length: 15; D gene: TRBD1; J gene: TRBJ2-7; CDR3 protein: CASSYRPDRAYEQYF; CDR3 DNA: TGTGCCAGCAGTTACCGCCCGGACAGGGCCTACGAGCAGTACTTC
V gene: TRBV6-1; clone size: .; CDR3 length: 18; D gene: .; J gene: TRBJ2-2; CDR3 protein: CASSEWAPTGANTGELFF; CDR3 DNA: TGTGCCAGCAGTGAATGGGCCCCGACAGGAGCGAACACCGGGGAGCTGTTTTTT
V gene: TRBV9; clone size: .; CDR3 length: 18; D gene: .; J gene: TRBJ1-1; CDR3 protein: CASSVPGGAGGWSTEAFF; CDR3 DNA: TGTGCCAGCAGCGTCCCTGGGGGGGCTGGAGGATGGAGCACTGAAGCTTTCTTT